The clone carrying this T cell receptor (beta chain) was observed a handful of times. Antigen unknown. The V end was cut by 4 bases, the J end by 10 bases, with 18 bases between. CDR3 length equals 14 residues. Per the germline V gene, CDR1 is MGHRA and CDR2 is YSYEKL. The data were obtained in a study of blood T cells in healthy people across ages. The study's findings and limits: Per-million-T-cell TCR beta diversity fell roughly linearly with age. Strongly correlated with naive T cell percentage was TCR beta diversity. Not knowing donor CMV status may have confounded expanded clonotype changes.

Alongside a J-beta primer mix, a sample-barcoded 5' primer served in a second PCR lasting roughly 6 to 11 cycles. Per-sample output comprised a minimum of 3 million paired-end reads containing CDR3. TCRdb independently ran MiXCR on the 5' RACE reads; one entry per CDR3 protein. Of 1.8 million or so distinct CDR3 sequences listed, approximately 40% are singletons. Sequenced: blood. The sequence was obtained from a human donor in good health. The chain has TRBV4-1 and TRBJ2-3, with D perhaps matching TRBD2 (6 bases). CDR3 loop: CASSPPTRPGAQYF. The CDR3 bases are TGCGCCAGCAGCCCCCCGACTAGACCGGGGGCGCAGTATTTT.